This T cell receptor (beta chain) stems from a study of cytomegalovirus exposure and HLA in healthy donors. 60 Vbeta and 13 Jbeta primers were used in PCR. Data came from immunoSEQ multiplex PCR; TCRdb stores just in-frame clones and leaves some out. The sample yields approximately 110,000 clones, more than 70% seen once. V was pared by 3 bases and J by 4 bases, with 6 bases of the junction left unmatched. This CDR3 has 15 amino acids. CDR1 and CDR2 from the germline V gene are SGDLS and YYNGEE. Study-wide findings and caveats: Most TCR sequences were seen very rarely across donors, but some public TCRs occurred in many. The later analysis indicated that the majority of CMV-associated TCR beta chains appeared HLA-restricted. In all likelihood, a cluster of highly shared sequence variants was a sequencing artifact. V- and J-gene trimming of TCR beta was linked (in a later analysis) to a missense DCLRE1C variant.

Comments on this clone: Its antigen is not known.

This clonotype was obtained from a man aged 25-45 years in good health and CMV-seronegative. Material: PBMCs. This rearrangement joins TRBV9 to TRBJ2-5; 10 bases match TRBD2. CDR3 residues: CASSGRLAGGETQYF. The DNA of the CDR3 is TGTGCCAGCAGCGGCAGACTAGCGGGTGGAGAGACCCAGTACTTC.